These T cell receptor beta chains were read from a single sample in a study of cytomegalovirus exposure and HLA in healthy donors. Produced via immunoSEQ multiplex PCR; TCRdb's table is partial and in-frame only. Altogether more than 150,000 clones are present, roughly 84% being singletons, with the ten largest covering 0.95% to 1.5%. Sequenced input: PBMCs. The receptors were sampled from a girl aged 2 to 9 in good health and CMV-seropositive. Each CDR3 is given with its conserved first and last residue. A D gene is named only where the DNA matches it firmly.

>NA|TRBJ2-3|TRBV4-2
CASSQVWTNTQYF
TGTGCCAGCAGCCAAGTCTGGACTAATACGCAGTATTTT
>NA|TRBJ2-5|TRBV6-1
CASSARTSFDYF
TGTGCCAGCAGTGCCCGTACTAGCTTTGATTACTTC
>TRBD2|TRBJ2-1|TRBV7-7
CASSLESSGRAGEQFF
TGTGCTAGCAGCTTAGAATCCAGCGGGAGGGCCGGTGAGCAGTTCTTC
>NA|TRBJ2-5|TRBV10-1
CASSESGTNQETQYF
TGCGCCAGCAGTGAGTCGGGCACAAACCAAGAGACCCAGTACTTC
>TRBD2|TRBJ2-1|TRBV5-1
CASGTSGINEQFF
TGCGCCAGCGGGACTAGCGGGATCAATGAGCAGTTCTTC
>NA|TRBJ2-1|TRBV25-1
CASKPGRRGSYNEQFF
TGTGCCAGTAAACCTGGACGTAGGGGGTCCTACAATGAGCAGTTCTTC
>TRBD1|TRBJ2-7|TRBV5-4
CASSRKGQGNYEQYF
TGTGCCAGCAGCAGAAAGGGACAGGGAAACTACGAGCAGTACTTC
>NA|TRBJ1-2|TRBV4-1
CASSQVGGYYGYTF
TGCGCCAGCAGCCAAGTGGGGGGTTACTATGGCTACACCTTC
>NA|TRBJ1-2|TRBV27
CASRYTQGYGYTF
TGTGCCAGCAGATATACACAGGGATATGGCTACACCTTC
>NA|TRBJ2-2|TRBV2
CASMGRGFSTGELFF
TGTGCCAGCATGGGCAGGGGTTTTTCCACCGGGGAGCTGTTTTTT
>NA|TRBJ1-1|TRBV18
CASSLNTGRGTEAFF
TGTGCCAGCTCCCTAAATACAGGGAGAGGGACTGAAGCTTTCTTT
>TRBD2|TRBJ2-5|TRBV15
CATSARLAGGSQETQYF
TGTGCCACCAGCGCACGACTAGCGGGAGGGAGTCAAGAGACCCAGTACTTC
>NA|TRBJ2-7|TRBV6-6
CASVPAGGFSYEQYF
TGTGCCAGCGTACCAGCGGGTGGCTTTTCCTACGAGCAGTACTTC
>TRBD2|TRBJ2-1|TRBV5-6
CASSLGLAGANEQFF
TGTGCCAGCAGCCTGGGACTAGCGGGAGCCAATGAGCAGTTCTTC
>TRBD1|TRBJ1-1|TRBV18
CASSPPVGQDTNTEAFF
TGTGCCAGCTCACCACCGGTGGGACAGGACACGAACACTGAAGCTTTCTTT
>NA|TRBJ1-1|TRBV30
CAWMRGRNTEAFF
TGTGCCTGGATGCGGGGGAGGAACACTGAAGCTTTCTTT
>TRBD1|TRBJ1-2|TRBV5-5
CASSREAATGSNGYTF
TGTGCCAGCAGCAGGGAAGCGGCGACAGGGTCTAATGGCTACACCTTC